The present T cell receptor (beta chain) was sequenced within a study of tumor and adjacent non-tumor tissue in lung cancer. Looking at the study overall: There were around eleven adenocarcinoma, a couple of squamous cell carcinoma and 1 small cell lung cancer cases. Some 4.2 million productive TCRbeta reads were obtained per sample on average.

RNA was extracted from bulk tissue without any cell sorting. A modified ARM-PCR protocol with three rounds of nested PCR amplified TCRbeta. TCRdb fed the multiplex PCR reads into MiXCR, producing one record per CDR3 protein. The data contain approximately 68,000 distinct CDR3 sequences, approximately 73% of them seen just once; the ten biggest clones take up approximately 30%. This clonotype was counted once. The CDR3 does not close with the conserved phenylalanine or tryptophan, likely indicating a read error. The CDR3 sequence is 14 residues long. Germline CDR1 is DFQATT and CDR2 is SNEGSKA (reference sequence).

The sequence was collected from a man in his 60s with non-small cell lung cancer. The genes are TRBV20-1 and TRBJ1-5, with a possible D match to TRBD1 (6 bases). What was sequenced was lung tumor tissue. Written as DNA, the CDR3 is TGCAGTGCTAGTGGGGACAATAGCAATCAGTCCCAGCATATT. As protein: CSASGDNSNQSQHI.